This passage covers 20 T cell receptor beta chains from one sample sequenced in a study of cytomegalovirus exposure and HLA in healthy donors. Method: immunoSEQ multiplex PCR; TCRdb's copy keeps in-frame clones and lacks some. The sample carries almost 75,000 clones, about 82% recorded once. Input material: PBMCs. Receptor source: a man younger than 45 in good health and CMV-seronegative.

The chain uses TRBV4-1 and TRBJ1-5; 9 nucleotides match TRBD1. Germline CDR1 reads MGHRA; CDR2 reads YSYEKL. CDR3 size: 17 residues. J was trimmed by 3 bases and V by 6 bases; bases with no gene match: 12. Here the CDR3 reads CASRLSTGGTSNQPQHF. The CDR3 DNA reads TGCGCCAGCAGACTTTCGACAGGGGGTACTTCCAATCAGCCCCAGCATTTT.

V gene TRBV6-6 combines with J gene TRBJ2-2; TRBD2 might be the D (6 bases). V was cut by 0 bases and J by 6 bases, with 8 bases left in between. This CDR3 is built from 14 residues. Germline V gene data show CDR1 as MNHNY and CDR2 as SVGAGI (reference sequence). The CDR3 loop reads CASSYSIAAGELFF. The CDR3 DNA reads TGTGCCAGCAGTTACTCGATAGCGGCCGGGGAGCTGTTTTTT.

This clone was seen more than once but under ten times. The chain links TRBV7-9 to TRBJ1-1; D unclear. V was shortened by 3 bases and J by 0 bases, with 2 bases between the two germline ends. The CDR3 contains 12 residues. Germline-derived CDR1 and CDR2 are SEHNR and FQNEAQ (reference sequence). CDR3 region: CASSFMNTEAFF. CDR3 nucleotides: TGTGCCAGCAGCTTTATGAACACTGAAGCTTTCTTT.

The chain employs TRBV5-6 and TRBJ2-1, with TRBD2 identical over 8 bases. The CDR3 sequence is 15 residues long. From germline, CDR1 is SGHDT and CDR2 YYEEEE. V trimming: 3 bases; J trimming: 2 bases; junction bases outside the gene matches: 4. The DNA of the CDR3 is TGTGCCAGCAGCTATCTCGGGGGGGCCTACAATGAGCAGTTCTTC. Protein: CASSYLGGAYNEQFF. The full variable domain, rest sourced from reference TRBV5-6 and TRBJ2-1, is DAGVTQSPTHLIKTRGQQVTLRCSPKSGHDTVSWYQQALGQGPQFIFQYYEEEERQRGNFPDRFSGHQFPNYSSELNVNALLLGDSALYLCASSYLGGAYNEQFFGPGTRLTVL.

This rearrangement joins TRBV4-1 to TRBJ2-1; D unresolved. The CDR3 sequence is 16 residues long. Between the trimmed V and J ends, which lost 1 base and 4 bases, there was a span of 14 bases. Germline V lookup: CDR1 MGHRA, CDR2 YSYEKL. The CDR3 reads CASSQVRGEAYNEQFF. The CDR3 region has the DNA TGCGCCAGCAGCCAAGTTCGAGGCGAGGCTTACAATGAGCAGTTCTTC.

The V gene is TRBV20-1, the J gene TRBJ2-7; D unresolved. Germline assignment: CDR1 DFQATT and CDR2 SNEGSKA (reference sequence). The CDR3 totals 11 residues. Trimming stripped 6 bases from V and 0 bases from J, with 6 bases between. The CDR3 spells CSAVPSYEQYF. CDR3 nucleotide sequence: TGCAGTGCCGTTCCCTCCTACGAGCAGTACTTC.

The chain employs TRBV19 and TRBJ1-5, with D possibly matching TRBD1 (6 bases). This CDR3 contains 13 residues. CDR1 LNHDA and CDR2 SQIVND come from the germline V gene (reference sequence). With 9 bases removed from V and 3 bases from J, the gap between germline ends came to 12 bases. The CDR3 protein is CASLGGYNQPQHF. The DNA for the CDR3 is TGTGCCAGCTTAGGGGGTTACAATCAGCCCCAGCATTTT.

This chain joins TRBV2 and TRBJ2-1; 11 bases match TRBD2. This CDR3 has 14 amino acids. J gave up 4 bases and V 9 bases, and 5 bases lay outside the gene matches. The germline V gene has CDR1 SNHLY and CDR2 FYNNEI. DNA of the CDR3: TGTGCCAGTCCCGGGACTAGCGGATACAATGAGCAGTTCTTC. It codes for CASPGTSGYNEQFF.

The chain uses TRBV13 and TRBJ2-1; 9 nucleotides line up with TRBD2. Per the germline V gene, CDR1 is PRHDT and CDR2 is FYEKMQ (reference sequence). V gave up 5 bases and J gave up 7 bases; unmatched junction bases: 12. The CDR3 is made up of 16 amino acids. CDR3 sequence: CASSDRGGGAENEQFF. Here the CDR3 DNA reads TGTGCCAGCAGCGATCGTGGCGGGGGGGCGGAGAATGAGCAGTTCTTC.

The chain uses TRBV9 and TRBJ2-1; D is possibly TRBD2 (5 bases). The V end was cut by 7 bases, the J end by 0 bases, with 11 bases between. Germline V CDR1 and CDR2: SGDLS, YYNGEE. The CDR3 runs to 14 residues. This CDR3 is CASRGSSSYNEQFF. The CDR3 region has the DNA TGTGCCAGCCGGGGATCAAGCTCCTACAATGAGCAGTTCTTC.

This clone was recorded once. The rearrangement uses TRBV18 and TRBJ2-1; a possible D gene is TRBD1 (6 bases). The CDR3 runs to 16 residues. Per germline, CDR1 KGHSH and CDR2 LQKENI. V was shortened by 5 bases and J by 0 bases, with 14 bases between the two germline ends. The CDR3 bases are TGTGCCAGCTCAACCAACAAGGGGGACTCCTACAATGAGCAGTTCTTC. Its protein is CASSTNKGDSYNEQFF.

The chain is built from TRBV4-2 and TRBJ2-5; TRBD2 agrees at 8 bases. Trimming removed 1 base from V and 5 bases from J; junction bases left unmatched: 6. Germline V gene sequence: CDR1 LGHNA, CDR2 YNFKEQ. This CDR3 contains 15 residues. The chain's CDR3 is CASSQGPGGLETQYF. The CDR3 nucleotides read TGTGCCAGCAGCCAAGGGCCGGGGGGGCTGGAGACCCAGTACTTC.

The genes are TRBV5-6 and TRBJ2-5; 7 bases align to TRBD1. The CDR3 is made up of 15 amino acids. Germline V lookup: CDR1 SGHDT, CDR2 YYEEEE. Losses at the gene ends were 4 bases for V and 3 bases for J; bases not matched to a gene: 9. Here the CDR3 DNA reads TGTGCCAGCAGCCTATCGCTGACAGGGAAAGAGACCCAGTACTTC. Translation gives CASSLSLTGKETQYF.

This chain uses TRBV6-6 with TRBJ2-7, with D perhaps TRBD2 (7 bases). Germline V gene data show CDR1 as MNHNY and CDR2 as SVGAGI (reference sequence). The CDR3 sequence is 13 residues long. Trimming shortened V by 6 bases and J by 5 bases, and 14 bases separated the two germline ends. The CDR3, as DNA: TGTGCCAGCAGGCTACAGGGAGGGGACGAGCAGTACTTC. Translated, it gives CASRLQGGDEQYF.

This chain connects TRBV7-2 to TRBJ2-7, with D perhaps TRBD2 (6 bases). V lost 5 bases, J lost 3 bases, and 14 bases lay in between. This CDR3 has 14 residues. The V gene's germline CDR1 is SGHTA and CDR2 FQGNSA. As DNA, the CDR3 is TGTGCCAGCAGCGTCGGAGGGACCCACTACGAGCAGTACGTC. Protein sequence: CASSVGGTHYEQYV.

The genes are TRBV6-5 and TRBJ1-2; 7 bases agree with TRBD1. The ends lost 6 bases at V and 4 bases at J; junction bases unmatched: 8. This CDR3 has 14 residues. The germline CDR1 and CDR2 sequences are MNHEY and SVGAGI. This CDR3 reads CASSQRGRSYGYTF. The CDR3 nucleotides read TGTGCCAGCAGCCAAAGGGGGCGTTCCTATGGCTACACCTTC.

The sample holds a few counts of this clone. The V call is TRBV10-3, the J call TRBJ2-7; TRBD1 might be the D (6 bases). The CDR3 is 17 amino acids. The germline CDR1 and CDR2 sequences are ENHRY and SYGVKD. With 0 bases removed from V and 1 base from J, the gap between germline ends came to 16 bases. The CDR3 loop reads CAISESLVGDKSYEQYF. Written as DNA, the CDR3 is TGTGCCATCAGTGAGTCACTTGTGGGGGACAAGTCCTACGAGCAGTACTTC.

This chain connects TRBV19 to TRBJ2-7; D is undetermined. Germline loops: CDR1 LNHDA, CDR2 SQIVND (reference sequence). The CDR3 runs 12 residues. V was shortened by 5 bases and J by 6 bases, with 11 bases between the two germline ends. CDR3 DNA sequence: TGTGCCAGTAGTGTCCGAGGCGGCGAGCAGTACGTC. Protein: CASSVRGGEQYV.

The chain recombines TRBV11-3 with TRBJ1-3; D gene ambiguous. V was shortened by 2 bases and J by 2 bases, with 7 bases between the two germline ends. This CDR3 contains 14 residues. Per the germline V gene, CDR1 is SGHNT and CDR2 is YENEEA. The CDR3 reads CASSLTGTGNTIYF. The DNA for the CDR3 is TGTGCCAGCAGCTTAACCGGTACTGGAAACACCATATATTTT.

This rearrangement joins TRBV5-1 to TRBJ2-2; 14 bases match TRBD2. Germline trimming cut 4 bases from V and 6 bases from J; bases unmatched to any gene: 8. CDR1 SGHRS and CDR2 YFSETQ come from the germline V gene. CDR3 length: 17 residues. CDR3 residues: CASSPRLAGGSAGELFF. Here the CDR3 DNA reads TGCGCCAGCAGCCCGAGACTAGCGGGAGGGTCTGCCGGGGAGCTGTTTTTT. The full variable domain, with the rest looked up from reference TRBV5-1 and TRBJ2-2, is KAGVTQTPRYLIKTRGQQVTLSCSPISGHRSVSWYQQTPGQGLQFLFEYFSETQRNKGNFPGRFSGRQFSNSRSEMNVSTLELGDSALYLCASSPRLAGGSAGELFFGEGSRLTVL.